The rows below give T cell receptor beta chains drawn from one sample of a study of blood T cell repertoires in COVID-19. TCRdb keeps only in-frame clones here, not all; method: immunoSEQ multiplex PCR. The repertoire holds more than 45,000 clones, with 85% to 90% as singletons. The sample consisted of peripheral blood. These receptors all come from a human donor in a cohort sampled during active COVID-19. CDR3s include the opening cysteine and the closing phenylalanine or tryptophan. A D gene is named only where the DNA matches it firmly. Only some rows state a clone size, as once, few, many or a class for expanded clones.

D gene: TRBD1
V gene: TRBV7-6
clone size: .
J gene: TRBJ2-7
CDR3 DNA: TGTGCCAGCAGCTTAGTCGGGACAGGGCATCTCTCCTACGAGCAGTACTTC
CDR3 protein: CASSLVGTGHLSYEQYF

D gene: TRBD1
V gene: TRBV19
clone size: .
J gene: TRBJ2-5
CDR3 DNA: TGTGCCAGTAGCCCCAAACTATATCCGGGACAGGGGGCGGAGGTTGGGGCGTCTCAGTACTTC
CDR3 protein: CASSPKLYPGQGAEVGASQYF

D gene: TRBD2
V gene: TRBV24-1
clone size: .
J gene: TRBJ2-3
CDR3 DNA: TGTGCCACCAGTGTAGCGGGAGTAGATACGCAGTATTTT
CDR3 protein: CATSVAGVDTQYF

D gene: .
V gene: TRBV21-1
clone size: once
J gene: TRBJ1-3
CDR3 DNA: TGTGCCAGCATCCCGCCCCGCAGGGGGAGCTCTGGAAACACCATATATTTT
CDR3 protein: CASIPPRRGSSGNTIYF

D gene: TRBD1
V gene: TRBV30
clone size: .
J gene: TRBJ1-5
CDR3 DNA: TGTGCCTGGAGTGTACGACAGGGGGGATTGCGCAATCAGCCCCAGCATTTT
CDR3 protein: CAWSVRQGGLRNQPQHF

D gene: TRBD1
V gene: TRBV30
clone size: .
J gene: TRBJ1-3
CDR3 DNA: TGTGCCTGGAGTGTGAAGGGGGCCGGAAACACCATATATTTT
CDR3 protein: CAWSVKGAGNTIYF

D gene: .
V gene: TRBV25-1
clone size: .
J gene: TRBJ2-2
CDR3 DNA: TGTGCCAGCAGTGATCCAAGGGGTGGCGCCGGGGAGCTGTTTTTT
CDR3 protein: CASSDPRGGAGELFF

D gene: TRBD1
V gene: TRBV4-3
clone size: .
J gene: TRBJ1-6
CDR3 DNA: TGCGCCAGCAGCCAAGATAGGGGGACAGGGATGATTTCACCCCTCCACTTT
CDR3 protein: CASSQDRGTGMISPLHF

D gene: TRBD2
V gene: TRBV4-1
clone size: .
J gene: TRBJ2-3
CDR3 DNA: TGCGCCAGCAGCCAACCTGCTAGCGGTAGCACAGATACGCAGTATTTT
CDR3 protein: CASSQPASGSTDTQYF

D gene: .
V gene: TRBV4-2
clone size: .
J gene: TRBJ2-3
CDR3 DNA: TGTGCCAGCAGCCAAGACGGGACTCTCCCCCTCACAGATACGCAGTATTTT
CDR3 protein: CASSQDGTLPLTDTQYF

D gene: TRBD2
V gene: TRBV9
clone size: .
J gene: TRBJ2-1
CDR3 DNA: TGTGCCAGCAGCGTAGAGGTCGGGAGGAACAATGAGCAGTTCTTC
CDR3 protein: CASSVEVGRNNEQFF

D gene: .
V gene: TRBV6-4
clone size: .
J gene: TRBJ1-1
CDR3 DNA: TGTGCCAGCAGTGCCACGGACAGTACCACTGAAGCTTTCTTT
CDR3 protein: CASSATDSTTEAFF

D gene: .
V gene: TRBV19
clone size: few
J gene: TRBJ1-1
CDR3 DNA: TGTGCCAGTGCCGGCGGAGGGGTAATAAACACTGAAGCTTTCTTT
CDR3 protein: CASAGGGVINTEAFF

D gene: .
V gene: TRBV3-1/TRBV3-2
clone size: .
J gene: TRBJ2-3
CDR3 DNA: TGTGCCAGCAGCCGGGATTCGATAGTGGGGCCTAGCACAGATACGCAGTATTTT
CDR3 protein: CASSRDSIVGPSTDTQYF

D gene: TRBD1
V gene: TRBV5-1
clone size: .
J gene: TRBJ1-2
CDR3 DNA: TGCGCCAGCAGCTTAGGGACAGCAGGGCCAATCACCTTC
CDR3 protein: CASSLGTAGPITF

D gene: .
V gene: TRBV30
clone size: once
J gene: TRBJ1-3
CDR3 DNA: TGTGCCTGGAGTAGCGGGATCTCTGGAAACACCATATATTTT
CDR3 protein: CAWSSGISGNTIYF

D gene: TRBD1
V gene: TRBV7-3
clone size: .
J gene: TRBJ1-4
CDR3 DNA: TGTGCCAGCAGCATCCAGGGGGCGGGTGAAAAACTGTTTTTT
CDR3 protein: CASSIQGAGEKLFF

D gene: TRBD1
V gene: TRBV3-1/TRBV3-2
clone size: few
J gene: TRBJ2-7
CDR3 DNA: TGTGCCAGCAGCCAATCCGGGACAGGGGCCCACGAGCAGTACTTC
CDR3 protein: CASSQSGTGAHEQYF

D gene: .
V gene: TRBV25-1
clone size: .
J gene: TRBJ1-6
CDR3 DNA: TGTGCCAGCAGGGCAGGGAGGTCTTCACCCCTCCACTTT
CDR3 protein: CASRAGRSSPLHF

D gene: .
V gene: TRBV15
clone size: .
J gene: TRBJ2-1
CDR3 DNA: TGTGCCACCAGCACAAAGTGGAGTCCGGCCCCAAATGAGCAGTTCTTC
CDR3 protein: CATSTKWSPAPNEQFF

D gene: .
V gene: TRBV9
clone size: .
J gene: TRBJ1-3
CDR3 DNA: TGTGCCAGCAGCGCCGGGGGTCTGGGGGGAAACACCATATATTTT
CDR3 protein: CASSAGGLGGNTIYF

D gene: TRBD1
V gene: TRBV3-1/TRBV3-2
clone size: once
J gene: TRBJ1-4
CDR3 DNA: TGTGCCAGCAGCCGCCCATATACAGGGGGACTGTTTTTT
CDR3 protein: CASSRPYTGGLFF

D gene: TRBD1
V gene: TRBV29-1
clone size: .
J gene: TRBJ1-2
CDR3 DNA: TGCAGCGTTGAAGATCGATCACAGGGGGCTGATGGCTACACCTTC
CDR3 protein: CSVEDRSQGADGYTF

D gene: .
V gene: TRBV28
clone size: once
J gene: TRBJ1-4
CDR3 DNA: TGTGCCAGCAGTCCCTCAGGTACTGGGCATAAAGAAAAACTGTTTTTT
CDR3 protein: CASSPSGTGHKEKLFF

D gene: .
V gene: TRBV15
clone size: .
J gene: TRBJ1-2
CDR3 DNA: TGTGCCACCAGCAGAGAGAGGGTGGGTAACTATGGCTACACCTTC
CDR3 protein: CATSRERVGNYGYTF

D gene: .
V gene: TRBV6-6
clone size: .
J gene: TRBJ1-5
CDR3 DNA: TGTGCCAGCAGTTACGAAGGCGGTAGCAATCAGCCCCAGCATTTT
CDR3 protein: CASSYEGGSNQPQHF

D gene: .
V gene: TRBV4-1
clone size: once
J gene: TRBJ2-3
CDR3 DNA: TGCGCCAGCAGCCGGGGCAGGACAGAGAACGCAGATACGCAGTATTTT
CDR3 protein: CASSRGRTENADTQYF

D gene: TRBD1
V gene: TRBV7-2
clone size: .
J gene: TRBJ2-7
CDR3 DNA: TGTGCCAGCAGCACTAGGACAGGTTACGAGCAGTACTTC
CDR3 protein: CASSTRTGYEQYF

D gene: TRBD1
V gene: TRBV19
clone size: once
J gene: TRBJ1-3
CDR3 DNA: TGTGCCAGTAGTCCTCAGACAGGGGGCGGAATCGGAAACACCATATATTTT
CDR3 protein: CASSPQTGGGIGNTIYF

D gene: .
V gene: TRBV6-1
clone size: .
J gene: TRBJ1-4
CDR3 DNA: TGTGCCAGCAGTGAACTGGGAGGAGCAACTAATGAAAAACTGTTTTTT
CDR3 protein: CASSELGGATNEKLFF

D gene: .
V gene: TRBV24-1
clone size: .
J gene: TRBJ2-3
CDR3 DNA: TGTGCCACCAGTGACCCCAGCGGTTCCACAGATACGCAGTATTTT
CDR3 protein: CATSDPSGSTDTQYF

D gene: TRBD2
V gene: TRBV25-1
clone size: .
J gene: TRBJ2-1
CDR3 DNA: TGTGCCAGCAGTGAACCTAGCGGGGACCACAATGAGCAGTTCTTC
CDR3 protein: CASSEPSGDHNEQFF

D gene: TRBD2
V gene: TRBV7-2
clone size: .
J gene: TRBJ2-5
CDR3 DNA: TGTGCCAGCAGCTTACAAGCGGGGCCTCAGGAGACCCAGTACTTC
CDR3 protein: CASSLQAGPQETQYF

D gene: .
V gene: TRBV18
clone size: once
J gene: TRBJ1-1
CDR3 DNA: TGTGCCAGCTCACCGGGAACAGGGTACACTGAAGCTTTCTTT
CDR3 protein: CASSPGTGYTEAFF

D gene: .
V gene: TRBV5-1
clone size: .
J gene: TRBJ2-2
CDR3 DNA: TGCGCCAGCAGCTTGAACAGGGCGAGGGTGAACACCGGGGAGCTGTTTTTT
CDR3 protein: CASSLNRARVNTGELFF

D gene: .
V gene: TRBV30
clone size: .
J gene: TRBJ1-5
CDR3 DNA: TGTGCCTGGAGTGGCCCGCGTGATCAGCCCCAGCATTTT
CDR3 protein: CAWSGPRDQPQHF

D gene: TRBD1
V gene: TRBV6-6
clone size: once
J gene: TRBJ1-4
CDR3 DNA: TGTGCCAGCAGCTCCGCCCGGGGACAGAGAAATGAAAAACTGTTTTTT
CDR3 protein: CASSSARGQRNEKLFF

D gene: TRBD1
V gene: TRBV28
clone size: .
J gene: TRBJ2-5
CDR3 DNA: TGTGCCAGCAGTACCCGACAGGGGCAAGAGACCCAGTACTTC
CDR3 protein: CASSTRQGQETQYF

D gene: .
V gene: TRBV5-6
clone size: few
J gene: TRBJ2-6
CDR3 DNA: TGTGCCAGCAGCTTGGCAGGGTCTCTCTCTGGGGCCAACGTCCTGACTTTC
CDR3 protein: CASSLAGSLSGANVLTF

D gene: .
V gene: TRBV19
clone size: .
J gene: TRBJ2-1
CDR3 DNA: TGTGCCAGTCTAGGTGCCTCCTACAATGAGCAGTTCTTC
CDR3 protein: CASLGASYNEQFF

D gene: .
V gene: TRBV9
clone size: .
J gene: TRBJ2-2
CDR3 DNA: TGTGCCAGCAGCGTATCCCATAACACCGGGGAGCTGTTTTTT
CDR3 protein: CASSVSHNTGELFF

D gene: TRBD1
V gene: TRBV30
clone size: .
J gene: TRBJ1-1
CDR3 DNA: TGTGCCTGGAGTGTATCAGGGGGCACTGAAGCTTTCTTT
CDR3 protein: CAWSVSGGTEAFF

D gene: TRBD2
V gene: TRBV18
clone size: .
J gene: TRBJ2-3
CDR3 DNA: TGTGCCAGCTCTGGGGAGGGGCCAGATACGCAGTATTTT
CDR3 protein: CASSGEGPDTQYF

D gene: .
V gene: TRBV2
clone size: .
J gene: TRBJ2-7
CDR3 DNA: TGTGCCAGCTCTCTAGAGTCTTACGAGCAGTACTTC
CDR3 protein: CASSLESYEQYF

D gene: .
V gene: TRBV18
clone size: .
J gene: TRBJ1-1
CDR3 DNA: TGTGCCAGCTCACCACCCCCGGACAGTATGAACACTGAAGCTTTCTTT
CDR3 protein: CASSPPPDSMNTEAFF

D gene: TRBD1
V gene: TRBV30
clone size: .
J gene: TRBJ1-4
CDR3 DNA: TGTGCCTGGAACAGGGGTACGGAAAAACTGTTTTTT
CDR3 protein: CAWNRGTEKLFF

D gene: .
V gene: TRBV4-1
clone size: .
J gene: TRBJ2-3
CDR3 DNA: TGCGCCAGCAGCCACGCGTCCGATCGAGCGGAGATCACAGATACGCAGTATTTT
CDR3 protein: CASSHASDRAEITDTQYF

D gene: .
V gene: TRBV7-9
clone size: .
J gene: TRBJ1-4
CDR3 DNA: TGTGCCAACCGAGGGGGGGTTAATGAAAAACTGTTTTTT
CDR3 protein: CANRGGVNEKLFF

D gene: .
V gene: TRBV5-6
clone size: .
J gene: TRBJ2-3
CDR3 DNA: TGTGCCAGCAGCTTGGGGGGACTGAACACAGATACGCAGTATTTT
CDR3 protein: CASSLGGLNTDTQYF

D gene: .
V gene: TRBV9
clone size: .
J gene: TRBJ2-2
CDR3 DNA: TGTGCCAGCAGCGTTTCGTCCAGAAACACCGGGGAGCTGTTTTTT
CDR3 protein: CASSVSSRNTGELFF

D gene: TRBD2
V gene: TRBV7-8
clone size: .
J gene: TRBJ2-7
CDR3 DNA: TGTGCCAGCAGCTTCGGGCAGCTCGGGGAGGGGCAGTACTTC
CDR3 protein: CASSFGQLGEGQYF

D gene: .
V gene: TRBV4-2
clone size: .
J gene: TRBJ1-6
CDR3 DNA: TGTGCCAGCAGCCAAGACGGGGAGAATTCACCCCTCCACTTT
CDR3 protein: CASSQDGENSPLHF

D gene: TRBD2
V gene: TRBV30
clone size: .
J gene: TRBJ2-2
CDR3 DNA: TGTGCCTGGAGCCAGGGAGGGGCCGGGGAGCTGTTTTTT
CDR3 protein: CAWSQGGAGELFF

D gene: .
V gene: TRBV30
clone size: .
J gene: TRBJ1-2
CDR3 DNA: TGTGCCTGGAGTGCCGGCAGGAATAGTGGCTACACCTTC
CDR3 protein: CAWSAGRNSGYTF

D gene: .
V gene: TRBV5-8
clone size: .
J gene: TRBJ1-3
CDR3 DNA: TGTGCCAGCAGCTTGGGAAGACAGGCTGGAAACACCATATATTTT
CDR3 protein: CASSLGRQAGNTIYF

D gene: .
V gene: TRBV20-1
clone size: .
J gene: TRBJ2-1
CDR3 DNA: TGCACCCCAGGGTACCACAATGAGCAGTTCTTC
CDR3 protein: CTPGYHNEQFF

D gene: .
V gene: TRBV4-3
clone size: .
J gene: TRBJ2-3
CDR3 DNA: TGCGCCAGCAGCCCAGAGCGGGTGACAGATACGCAGTATTTT
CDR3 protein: CASSPERVTDTQYF

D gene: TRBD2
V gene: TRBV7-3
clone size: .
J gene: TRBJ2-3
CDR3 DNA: TGTGCCAGCAGCTCCGGGGGGGCTAGAGATACGCAGTATTTT
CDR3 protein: CASSSGGARDTQYF

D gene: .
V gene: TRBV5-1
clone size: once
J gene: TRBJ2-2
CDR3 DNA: TGCGCCAGCAGCTTCCCCCGACAGACCCTGAGATCGCACACCGGGGAGCTGTTTTTT
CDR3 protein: CASSFPRQTLRSHTGELFF

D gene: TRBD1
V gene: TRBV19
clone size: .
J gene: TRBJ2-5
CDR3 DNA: TGTGCCAGTAGTTTGGACAGGGCCTCCTCGGCCCAGTACTTC
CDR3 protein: CASSLDRASSAQYF